This entry lists 6 T cell receptor beta chains sequenced from one sample in a study of T cell changes during pregnancy in multiple sclerosis. Libraries were prepared by immunoSEQ multiplex PCR; TCRdb keeps only in-frame clonotypes and omits some of them. The profile shows 76,000 or so clones, 85% to 95% of them singletons. Here the sequenced sample was peripheral blood, taken in the second trimester of pregnancy. The receptors were sampled from a female donor in good health, enrolled as a control in a pregnancy study.

The V and J genes are TRBV5-4 and TRBJ2-2; TRBD2 aligns across 12 bases. Germline CDR1 reads SGHNT; CDR2 reads YYREEE (reference sequence). This CDR3 spans 16 amino acids. V was clipped by 4 bases and J by 5 bases; unmatched bases: 6. CDR3 DNA: TGTGCCAGCAGCCCTCTAGCGGGGGGGCGGACCGGGGAGCTGTTTTTT. It translates to CASSPLAGGRTGELFF. The variable domain in full, completed from reference TRBV5-4 and TRBJ2-2, reads ETGVTQSPTHLIKTRGQQVTLRCSSQSGHNTVSWYQQALGQGPQFIFQYYREEENGRGNFPPRFSGLQFPNYSSELNVNALELDDSALYLCASSPLAGGRTGELFFGEGSRLTVL.

The chain is built from TRBV11-2 and TRBJ2-7; 7 bases are shared with TRBD1. Germline V gene data show CDR1 as SGHAT and CDR2 as FQNNGV. V was pared by 1 base and J by 3 bases, with 9 bases of the junction left unmatched. The CDR3 is made up of 16 amino acids. Here the CDR3 reads CASSLAAGGVIYEQYF. The CDR3 bases are TGTGCCAGCAGCTTAGCGGCAGGGGGTGTGATCTACGAGCAGTACTTC.

The CDR3: CASSAGDREGETQYF. CDR3 nucleotide sequence: TGTGCCAGCAGCGCCGGGGACAGGGAGGGAGAGACCCAGTACTTC. The chain recombines TRBV7-3 with TRBJ2-5, with 9 bases identical to TRBD1. Per germline, CDR1 SGHTA and CDR2 FQGTGA. The CDR3 length is 15 residues. Germline trimming cut 5 bases from V and 4 bases from J; bases unmatched to any gene: 8.

The V and J genes are TRBV7-8 and TRBJ1-3; D is ambiguous. Trimming left V 6 bases short and J 2 bases short, with 11 bases between. Germline V gives CDR1 SGHVS, CDR2 FQNEAQ. This CDR3 comprises 14 residues. As DNA, the CDR3 is TGTGCCAGCAGACAGTCTTCAGCTGGAAACACCATATATTTT. Protein: CASRQSSAGNTIYF.

The chain couples TRBV19 to TRBJ2-7, with a weak D call TRBD2 (5 bases). The germline V gene encodes CDR1 LNHDA and CDR2 SQIVND (reference sequence). This CDR3 has 14 residues. Trimming removed 6 bases from V and 2 bases from J, with 14 bases in between. The CDR3 region is CASSPAVGAYEQYF. The CDR3 DNA reads as TGTGCCAGTAGCCCCGCGGTGGGAGCCTACGAGCAGTACTTC.

This chain links TRBV5-8 with TRBJ1-1; the D is unclear. Germline-derived CDR1 and CDR2 are SGHTS and YDEGEE. This CDR3 is built from 15 residues. Trimming cost V 1 base and J 1 base, with 11 bases left between them. CDR3 nucleotide sequence: TGTGCCAGCAGCTTGTTCAACAGCGGGAACACTGAAGCTTTCTTT. It yields the protein CASSLFNSGNTEAFF. Combining the CDR3 with reference TRBV5-8 and TRBJ1-1 gives the whole variable domain EAGVTQSPTHLIKTRGQQATLRCSPISGHTSVYWYQQALGLGLQFLLWYDEGEERNRGNFPPRFSGRQFPNYSSELNVNALELEDSALYLCASSLFNSGNTEAFFGQGTRLTVV.